The 23 T cell receptor beta chains given below trace back to one sample, sequenced in a study of blood T cell repertoires in COVID-19. The table came from immunoSEQ multiplex PCR; TCRdb's copy has only in-frame clones and leaves some out. The profile covers 300,000 to 400,000 clones, with 85% appearing a single time and around 2% taken by the ten largest. Material for sequencing was PBMCs or T cells enriched from blood (not recorded which). The receptor source for this set is a woman younger than 45 who had been exposed to COVID-19.

This chain uses TRBV2 with TRBJ1-2; 7 bases agree with TRBD1. V trimming: 5 bases; J trimming: 3 bases; junction bases outside the gene matches: 12. From germline, CDR1 is SNHLY and CDR2 FYNNEI. The CDR3 is 16 amino acids. This CDR3 is CASSLDRDSSDYGYTF. DNA for the CDR3: TGTGCCAGCAGTCTCGACAGGGATTCCTCGGACTATGGCTACACCTTC.

V is TRBV14 and J is TRBJ1-4, with D possibly being TRBD1 (5 bases). CDR3 size: 14 residues. Germline CDR1 SGHDN, CDR2 FVKESK. Trimming shortened V by 4 bases and J by 8 bases, and 14 bases separated the two germline ends. CDR3 sequence: CASSRPGGSEKLFF. DNA of the CDR3: TGTGCCAGCAGCCGCCCGGGGGGGTCAGAAAAACTGTTTTTT.

The rearrangement joins TRBV5-4 to TRBJ2-1; 9 bases line up with TRBD2. V lost 5 bases to trimming and J lost 8 bases; unmatched junction nucleotides: 5. The CDR3 runs 13 residues. Germline V gene data show CDR1 as SGHNT and CDR2 as YYREEE (reference sequence). The CDR3 DNA reads as TGTGCCAGCAGTAGCGGGAGTGGGGATGAGCAGTTCTTC. It yields the protein CASSSGSGDEQFF.

This rearrangement joins TRBV7-9 to TRBJ1-6, with 9 nucleotides matching TRBD1. The CDR3 covers 14 residues. In germline, CDR1 is SEHNR, CDR2 FQNEAQ (reference sequence). After removal of 4 bases from V and 10 bases from J, the junction contained 5 bases not matched to a gene. The CDR3 nucleotides read TGTGCCAGCAGCTCCCGGGACAGGGTGTCACCCCTCCACTTT. Its translation: CASSSRDRVSPLHF. Together with reference TRBV7-9 and TRBJ1-6, the CDR3 gives the full variable domain: DTGVSQNPRHKITKRGQNVTFRCDPISEHNRLYWYRQTLGQGPEFLTYFQNEAQLEKSRLLSDRFSAERPKGSFSTLEIQRTEQGDSAMYLCASSSRDRVSPLHFGNGTRLTVT.

J is TRBJ1-2 and V is TRBV20-1, with 8 bases lining up with TRBD1. Losses at the gene ends were 3 bases for V and 6 bases for J; bases not matched to a gene: 15. The germline CDR1 and CDR2 sequences are DFQATT and SNEGSKA (reference sequence). CDR3 length: 16 amino acids. CDR3 sequence reads: CSASIKGQVLSHGYTF. The CDR3 coding sequence is TGCAGTGCTAGTATAAAGGGACAGGTTCTCTCCCATGGCTACACCTTC.

This clone was found once. This chain links TRBV7-9 with TRBJ2-7, with 7 positions matching TRBD2. V shed 3 bases and J 8 bases; nucleotides not matched to a gene: 4. Germline V gene sequence: CDR1 SEHNR, CDR2 FQNEAQ (reference sequence). The CDR3 has 12 amino acids. The CDR3 region is CASSLEGGKQYF. Written as DNA, the CDR3 is TGTGCCAGCAGCTTGGAGGGAGGGAAGCAGTACTTC.

The chain has TRBV25-1 and TRBJ1-1; D remains unclear. This CDR3 comprises 16 residues. The germline V and J ends were trimmed by 3 bases and 0 bases, with 14 bases remaining between them. In germline, CDR1 is MGHDK, CDR2 SYGVNS. The CDR3: CASSDPNRDLNTEAFF. The DNA for the CDR3 is TGTGCCAGCAGTGATCCGAATCGCGATTTGAACACTGAAGCTTTCTTT.

The V gene is TRBV30, the J gene TRBJ1-5, with D possibly TRBD1 on 6 matching bases. CDR3 size: 14 residues. Trimming pared 0 bases from V and 7 bases from J, leaving 13 bases between. The germline gives CDR1 GTSNPN, CDR2 SVGIG (reference sequence). This CDR3 reads CAWSVAGARQPQHF. The CDR3, as DNA: TGTGCCTGGAGTGTGGCAGGGGCTCGGCAGCCCCAGCATTTT.

V usage is TRBV7-3 and J usage is TRBJ2-1; 11 bases agree with TRBD2. This CDR3 is 15 amino acids long. V dropped 4 bases and J dropped 9; count of bases not matched to a gene: 8. Germline lookup yields CDR1 SGHTA and CDR2 FQGTGA. Written as DNA, the CDR3 is TGTGCCAGCAGCTCTACTAGCGGGAGAGTCCTTGAGCAGTTCTTC. Translation: CASSSTSGRVLEQFF.

The chain carries TRBV25-1 and TRBJ1-3; D is ambiguous. V was pared by 5 bases and J by 0 bases, with 14 bases between. CDR3 length: 16 residues. Germline values: CDR1 MGHDK, CDR2 SYGVNS. The CDR3 DNA reads as TGTGCCAGCAGTCCCCCGGACTTTTCCTCTGGAAACACCATATATTTT. Its protein is CASSPPDFSSGNTIYF.

The rearrangement uses TRBV3-1 (or the pseudogene TRBV3-2) and TRBJ2-7; D is unresolved. Trimming left V 1 base short and J 0 bases short, with 7 bases between. The CDR3 loop spans 14 amino acids. From germline, CDR1 is LGHDT and CDR2 YNNKEL (reference sequence). The CDR3: CASSQAVSSYEQYF. DNA for the CDR3: TGTGCCAGCAGCCAAGCGGTGAGCTCCTACGAGCAGTACTTC.

This chain links TRBV5-4 with TRBJ2-1; 8 bases are a match to TRBD2. The germline V gene encodes CDR1 SGHNT and CDR2 YYREEE (reference sequence). Trimming cost V 5 bases and J 3 bases; bases outside gene matches: 7. CDR3 size: 15 residues. In DNA form, the CDR3 reads TGTGCCAGCAGTCCGGAACTAGCGGACTACAATGAGCAGTTCTTC. The encoded protein is CASSPELADYNEQFF.

The V call is TRBV9, the J call TRBJ2-5, with 8 bases fitting TRBD2. The CDR3 is made up of 18 amino acids. The trim removed 0 bases at V and 5 bases at J, leaving 15 bases unmatched. CDR1 is SGDLS and CDR2 is YYNGEE in the germline V gene. Written as DNA, the CDR3 is TGTGCCAGCAGCGTAGCCCGCCGTCCTAGCGGGTGGGGGGAGACCCAGTACTTC. This gives the protein CASSVARRPSGWGETQYF.

The V gene is TRBV2, the J gene TRBJ1-5; 8 nucleotides agree with TRBD1. The CDR3 is 14 amino acids. Germline CDR1 and CDR2: SNHLY and FYNNEI. The V segment lost 6 bases and the J segment 7 bases; nucleotides outside the gene matches: 8. Here the CDR3 reads CASSLGQGEQPQHF. The CDR3 bases are TGTGCCAGCAGCCTCGGACAGGGCGAGCAGCCCCAGCATTTT.

The J gene is TRBJ2-2, the V gene TRBV29-1; D may be TRBD1 (6 bases). Trimming shortened V by 6 bases and J by 4 bases, and 15 bases separated the two germline ends. Germline lookup yields CDR1 SQVTM and CDR2 ANQGSEA. This CDR3 has 14 residues. As DNA, the CDR3 is TGCAGCGTCCGTCAGGGGATAGTCACCGGGGAGCTGTTTTTT. As protein: CSVRQGIVTGELFF.

V and J are TRBV5-1 and TRBJ2-1; 8 bases are shared with TRBD1. The CDR3 consists of 13 residues. The germline V gene encodes CDR1 SGHRS and CDR2 YFSETQ. Trimming removed 2 bases from V and 9 bases from J; junction bases left unmatched: 4. CDR3 DNA sequence: TGCGCCAGCAGCTTCAGGGGGCTAGTTGAGCAGTTCTTC. Protein product: CASSFRGLVEQFF.

This clone occurred once. J is TRBJ1-3 and V is TRBV7-8, with D uncertain. CDR3 size: 15 residues. Germline CDR1 and CDR2: SGHVS and FQNEAQ. V lost 5 bases to trimming and J lost 0 bases, with 11 bases between them. DNA of the CDR3: TGTGCCAGCAGCCCGATGGAGAGCTCTGGAAACACCATATATTTT. Protein: CASSPMESSGNTIYF.

This clone came up once. The chain has TRBV4-1 and TRBJ1-4, with 10 bases fitting TRBD1. V was clipped by 1 base and J by 11 bases; unmatched bases: 10. Per the germline V gene, CDR1 is MGHRA and CDR2 is YSYEKL. The CDR3 totals 16 residues. CDR3 DNA: TGCGCCAGCAGCCAAGGGCAGAGCGGGACAGGGGATAAACTGTTTTTT. Its protein is CASSQGQSGTGDKLFF.

The chain employs TRBV28 and TRBJ1-3; 7 nucleotides line up with TRBD1. CDR1 is MDHEN, CDR2 SYDVKM, per germline. Losses at the gene ends were 6 bases for V and 9 bases for J; bases not matched to a gene: 11. The length of the CDR3 is 14 residues. The CDR3 DNA reads as TGTGCCAGCAGAGCCGGGACAGAATTGCCCACCATATATTTT. Its translation is CASRAGTELPTIYF.

V gene TRBV21-1 combines with J gene TRBJ2-2; the DNA was not used to check the table's D call, TRBD2. TRBV21-1 is a pseudogene locus. The CDR3 totals 18 residues. This CDR3 reads CASSKRGLGGGNTGELFF. The CDR3 DNA sequence: TGTGCCAGCAGCAAAAGGGGTTTGGGCGGGGGAAACACCGGGGAGCTGTTTTTT.

The V gene is TRBV7-2, the J gene TRBJ1-2; TRBD1 aligns across 11 bases. Germline loops: CDR1 SGHTA, CDR2 FQGNSA. V shed 4 bases, J shed 3 bases, and the junction held 1 base outside the gene matches. The CDR3 is made up of 14 amino acids. CDR3 sequence reads: CASSSGQGDYGYTF. CDR3 coding DNA: TGTGCCAGCAGCTCGGGACAGGGGGACTATGGCTACACCTTC.

The V and J genes are TRBV28 and TRBJ1-2; TRBD1 might be the D (5 bases). Germline V gives CDR1 MDHEN, CDR2 SYDVKM. The CDR3 runs 11 residues. The V gene lost 9 bases and the J gene lost 3 bases, with 8 bases spanning the gap. CDR3 sequence (DNA): TGTGCCAGTTCAGGGTACTATGGCTACACCTTC. This encodes CASSGYYGYTF.

The V gene is TRBV19, the J gene TRBJ2-4; 8 bases agree with TRBD2. Unmatched junction bases numbered 6, after V lost 6 bases and J lost 5 bases. The CDR3 contains 14 residues. The germline CDR1 and CDR2 sequences are LNHDA and SQIVND (reference sequence). The CDR3 spells CASSLTSVQNIQYF. The DNA for the CDR3 is TGTGCCAGTAGCCTGACTAGCGTTCAAAACATTCAGTACTTC. Drawing the rest from reference TRBV19 and TRBJ2-4, the complete variable domain is DGGITQSPKYLFRKEGQNVTLSCEQNLNHDAMYWYRQDPGQGLRLIYYSQIVNDFQKGDIAEGYSVSREKKESFPLTVTSAQKNPTAFYLCASSLTSVQNIQYFGAGTRLSVL.